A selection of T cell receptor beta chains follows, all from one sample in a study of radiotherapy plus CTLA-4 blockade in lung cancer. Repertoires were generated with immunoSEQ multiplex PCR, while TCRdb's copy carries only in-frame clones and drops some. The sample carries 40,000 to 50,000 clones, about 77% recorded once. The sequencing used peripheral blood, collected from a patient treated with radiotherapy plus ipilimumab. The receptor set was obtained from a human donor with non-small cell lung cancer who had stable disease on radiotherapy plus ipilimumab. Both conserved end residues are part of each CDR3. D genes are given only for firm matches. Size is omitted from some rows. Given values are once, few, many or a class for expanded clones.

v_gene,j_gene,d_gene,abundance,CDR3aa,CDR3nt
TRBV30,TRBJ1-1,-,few,CAWSSGTEAFF,TGTGCCTGGAGTTCGGGCACTGAAGCTTTCTTT
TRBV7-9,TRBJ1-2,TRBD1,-,CASSLDRVGYTF,TGTGCCAGCAGCCTGGACAGGGTTGGCTACACCTTC
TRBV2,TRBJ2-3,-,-,CASSEVTRLDTQYF,TGTGCCAGCAGTGAAGTGACTAGGTTGGATACGCAGTATTTT
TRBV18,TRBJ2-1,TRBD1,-,CASSPPRTGSYNEQFF,TGTGCCAGCTCACCACCTCGGACAGGCTCCTACAATGAGCAGTTCTTC
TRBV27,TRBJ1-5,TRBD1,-,CASSPRTGTTNQPQHF,TGTGCCAGCAGTCCCCGGACAGGGACCACAAATCAGCCCCAGCATTTT
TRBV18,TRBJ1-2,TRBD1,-,CASSPTGQCGYTF,TGTGCCAGCTCACCGACAGGGCAATGTGGCTACACCTTC
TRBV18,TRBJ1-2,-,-,CASSPNPNGGLGYGYTF,TGTGCCAGCTCACCAAACCCTAACGGGGGACTGGGCTATGGCTACACCTTC
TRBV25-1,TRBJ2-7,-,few,CASSEFSGGEQYF,TGTGCCAGCAGTGAGTTCTCCGGTGGCGAGCAGTACTTC
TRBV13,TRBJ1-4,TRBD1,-,CASSLRQGSEKLFF,TGTGCCAGCAGCCTGAGACAGGGAAGTGAAAAACTGTTTTTT
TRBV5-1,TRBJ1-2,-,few,CASSLDPIYGYTF,TGCGCCAGCAGCTTGGATCCAATCTATGGCTACACCTTC
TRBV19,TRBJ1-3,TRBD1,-,CASRDRAFGGNTIYF,TGTGCCAGTAGAGACAGGGCCTTCGGGGGAAACACCATATATTTT
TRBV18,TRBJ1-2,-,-,CASSSGPDNYGYTF,TGTGCCAGCTCATCAGGGCCAGATAACTATGGCTACACCTTC
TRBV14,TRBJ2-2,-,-,CASSTTGLTGELFF,TGTGCCAGCAGTACCACAGGGCTCACCGGGGAGCTGTTTTTT
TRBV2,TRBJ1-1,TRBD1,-,CASLMGQLNTEAFF,TGTGCCAGCCTGATGGGACAGCTGAACACTGAAGCTTTCTTT
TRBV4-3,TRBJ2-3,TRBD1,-,CASSQGGGTGSTDTQYF,TGCGCCAGCAGCCAAGGCGGTGGGACAGGGTCCACAGATACGCAGTATTTT
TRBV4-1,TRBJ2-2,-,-,CASSAHREKVGELFF,TGCGCCAGCAGCGCCCACAGAGAAAAGGTCGGGGAGCTGTTTTTT
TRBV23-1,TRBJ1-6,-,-,CASSEEGSNSPLHF,TGCGCCAGCAGTGAAGAGGGTTCAAATTCACCCCTCCACTTT
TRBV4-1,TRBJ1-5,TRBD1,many,CASSQADRDHQPQHF,TGCGCCAGCAGCCAAGCCGACAGGGATCATCAGCCCCAGCATTTT
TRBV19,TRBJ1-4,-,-,CASSMVQGNEKLFF,TGTGCCAGTAGTATGGTACAGGGAAATGAAAAACTGTTTTTT
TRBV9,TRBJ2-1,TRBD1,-,CASSVGSGQPYNEQFF,TGTGCCAGCAGCGTAGGCTCGGGACAGCCATACAATGAGCAGTTCTTC
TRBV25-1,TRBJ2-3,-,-,CASSAFQGTDTQYF,TGTGCCAGCAGTGCCTTTCAGGGCACAGATACGCAGTATTTT
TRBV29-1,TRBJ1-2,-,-,CSVEDPGIQGYTF,TGCAGCGTTGAAGATCCAGGTATTCAAGGCTACACCTTC
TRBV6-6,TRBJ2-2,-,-,CASSFAGTNTGELFF,TGTGCCAGCAGTTTTGCGGGGACGAACACCGGGGAGCTGTTTTTT
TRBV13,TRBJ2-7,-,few,CASSSRFDRNGPYEQYF,TGTGCCAGCAGCTCCAGATTCGACAGAAACGGTCCCTACGAGCAGTACTTC
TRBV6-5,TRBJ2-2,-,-,CASSYQRATGELFF,TGTGCCAGCAGTTACCAGAGGGCAACCGGGGAGCTGTTTTTT
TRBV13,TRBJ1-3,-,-,CASSIDRGLTGNTIYF,TGTGCCAGCAGTATCGACCGGGGTTTAACTGGAAACACCATATATTTT
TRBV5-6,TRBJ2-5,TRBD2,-,CASSLAPSGGDKTQYF,TGTGCCAGCAGCTTGGCCCCTAGCGGGGGGGATAAGACCCAGTACTTC
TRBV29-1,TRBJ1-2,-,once,CSVKSGTTGGYTF,TGCAGCGTGAAGTCCGGGACAACGGGCGGCTACACCTTC
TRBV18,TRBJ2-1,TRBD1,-,CASCRLRGPDEQFF,TGTGCCAGCTGCCGTTTAAGGGGGCCAGATGAGCAGTTCTTC
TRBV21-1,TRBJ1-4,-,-,CASRQTRLWDEKLFF,TGTGCCAGCCGACAGACCAGATTATGGGATGAAAAACTGTTTTTT
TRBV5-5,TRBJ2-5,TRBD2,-,CASSFGGETQYF,TGTGCCAGCAGCTTCGGGGGGGAGACCCAGTACTTC
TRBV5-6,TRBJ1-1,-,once,CASSLAGGARNTEAFF,TGTGCCAGCAGCTTGGCTGGGGGCGCGAGGAACACTGAAGCTTTCTTT
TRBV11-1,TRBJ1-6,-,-,CASSFKERSPLHF,TGTGCCAGCAGCTTCAAGGAGCGTTCACCCCTCCACTTT
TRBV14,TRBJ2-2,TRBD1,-,CASRPGQMNTGELFF,TGTGCCAGCAGACCGGGACAGATGAACACGGGGGAGCTGTTTTTT
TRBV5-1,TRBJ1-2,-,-,CASSLGQWGYTF,TGCGCCAGCAGCTTGGGTCAGTGGGGCTACACCTTC
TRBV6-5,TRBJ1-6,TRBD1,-,CASSTQGDSPLHF,TGTGCCAGCAGTACACAGGGGGATTCACCCCTCCACTTT
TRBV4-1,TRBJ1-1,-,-,CASSSPTVNTEAFF,TGCGCCAGCAGCTCCCCGACAGTGAACACTGAAGCTTTCTTT
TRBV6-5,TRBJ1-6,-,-,CASRLNDSPLHF,TGTGCCAGCAGACTGAACGATTCACCCCTCCACTTT
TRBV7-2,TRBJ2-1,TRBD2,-,CASSLLAGSLTEQFF,TGTGCCAGCAGCTTGCTAGCGGGGTCCCTAACTGAGCAGTTCTTC
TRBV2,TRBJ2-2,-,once,CASSKTVYTGELFF,TGTGCCAGCAGTAAGACAGTCTACACCGGGGAGCTGTTTTTT
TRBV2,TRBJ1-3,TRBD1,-,CASSAGGRDTIYF,TGTGCCAGCAGCGCAGGGGGCCGGGACACCATATATTTT